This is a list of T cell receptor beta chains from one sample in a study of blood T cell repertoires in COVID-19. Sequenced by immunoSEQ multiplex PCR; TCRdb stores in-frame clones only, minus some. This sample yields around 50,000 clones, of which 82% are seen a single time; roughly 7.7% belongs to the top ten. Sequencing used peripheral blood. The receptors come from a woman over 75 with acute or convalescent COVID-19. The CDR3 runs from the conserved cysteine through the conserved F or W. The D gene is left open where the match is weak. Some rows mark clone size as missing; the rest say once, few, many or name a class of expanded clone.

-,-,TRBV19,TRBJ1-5,CASSIGQYSNQPQHF,TGTGCCAGTAGTATAGGGCAGTATAGCAATCAGCCCCAGCATTTT
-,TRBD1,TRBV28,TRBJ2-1,CASGTVHNEQFF,TGTGCCAGCGGGACAGTTCACAATGAGCAGTTCTTC
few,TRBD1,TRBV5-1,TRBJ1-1,CASSPGTARRTEAFF,TGCGCCAGCAGCCCAGGGACAGCGAGGAGGACTGAAGCTTTCTTT
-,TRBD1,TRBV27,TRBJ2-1,CASSFGQGWQSSYNEQFF,TGTGCCAGCAGTTTCGGACAGGGATGGCAGAGCTCCTACAATGAGCAGTTCTTC
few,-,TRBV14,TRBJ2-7,CASSQGTAPRFYEQYF,TGTGCCAGCAGCCAAGGGACTGCACCGCGATTCTACGAGCAGTACTTC
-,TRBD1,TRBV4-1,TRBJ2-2,CASSQDLDRTRELFF,TGCGCCAGCAGCCAAGATCTGGACAGGACCCGGGAGCTGTTTTTT
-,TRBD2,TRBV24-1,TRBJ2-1,CATSDSGTSGDNEQFF,TGTGCCACCAGTGATTCCGGGACTAGCGGTGACAATGAGCAGTTCTTC
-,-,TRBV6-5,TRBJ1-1,CASSYGLVNTEAFF,TGTGCCAGCAGTTACGGGCTGGTGAACACTGAAGCTTTCTTT
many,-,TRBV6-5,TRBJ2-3,CASSYSGGDTDTQYF,TGTGCCAGCAGTTACTCAGGGGGGGACACAGATACGCAGTATTTT
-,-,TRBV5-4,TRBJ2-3,CASSFSGTTDTQYF,TGTGCCAGCAGCTTTTCAGGCACCACAGATACGCAGTATTTT
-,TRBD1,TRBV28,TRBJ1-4,CASSTPTGWGEKLFF,TGTGCCAGCAGTACGCCGACAGGGTGGGGGGAAAAACTGTTTTTT
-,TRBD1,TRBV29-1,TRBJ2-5,CSARQGKQETQYF,TGCAGCGCAAGACAGGGGAAACAAGAGACCCAGTACTTC
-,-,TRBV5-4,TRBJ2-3,CASSFPKTGQHDTQYF,TGTGCCAGCAGCTTCCCCAAGACAGGTCAGCACGATACGCAGTATTTT
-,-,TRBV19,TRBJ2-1,CASSRRATGTGEGYNEQFF,TGTGCCAGTAGTCGAAGGGCTACAGGGACCGGGGAGGGGTACAATGAGCAGTTCTTC
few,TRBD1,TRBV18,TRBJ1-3,CASSPPGQGNSGNTIYF,TGTGCCAGCTCACCACCTGGACAGGGGAACTCTGGAAACACCATATATTTT
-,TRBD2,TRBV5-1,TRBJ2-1,CASSSGTSGNFFWNEQFF,TGCGCCAGCAGCTCGGGGACTAGCGGGAACTTTTTTTGGAATGAGCAGTTCTTC
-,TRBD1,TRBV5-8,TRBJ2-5,CARGTGTETQYF,TGTGCCAGAGGGACAGGGACAGAGACCCAGTACTTC
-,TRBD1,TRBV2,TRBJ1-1,CASKQNRDRVTEAFF,TGTGCCAGCAAACAGAACCGGGACAGGGTCACTGAAGCTTTCTTT
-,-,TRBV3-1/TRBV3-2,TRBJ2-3,CASSFGLLQYTQYF,TGTGCCAGCAGCTTTGGACTCCTTCAGTATACGCAGTATTTT
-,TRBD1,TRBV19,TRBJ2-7,CASSPGQFSYEQYF,TGTGCCAGTAGCCCGGGACAGTTCTCCTACGAGCAGTACTTC
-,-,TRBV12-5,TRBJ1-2,CASVLDSSPSGYTF,TGTGCTAGTGTCCTCGACAGCTCGCCTTCTGGCTACACCTTC
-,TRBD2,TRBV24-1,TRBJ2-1,CATRRGREGRIDNEQFF,TGTGCCACCCGGAGGGGGCGGGAGGGCCGAATCGACAATGAGCAGTTCTTC
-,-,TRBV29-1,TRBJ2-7,CSVVRGGQGEQYF,TGCAGCGTTGTGAGGGGAGGTCAAGGCGAGCAGTACTTC
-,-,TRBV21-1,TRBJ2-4,CASSKQFHRDLWNIQYF,TGTGCCAGCAGCAAGCAATTCCACAGGGATTTGTGGAACATTCAGTACTTC
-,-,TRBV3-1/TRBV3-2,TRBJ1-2,CASSPRSFTVKSLSGGYTF,TGTGCCAGCAGCCCAAGATCTTTCACAGTAAAATCTCTATCGGGGGGCTACACCTTC
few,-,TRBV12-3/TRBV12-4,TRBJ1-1,CASSLSPNHGAFF,TGTGCCAGCAGTTTAAGTCCTAATCACGGGGCTTTCTTT
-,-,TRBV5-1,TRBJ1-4,CASSSRGFGNEKLFF,TGCGCCAGCAGCTCCAGGGGATTTGGCAATGAAAAACTGTTTTTT
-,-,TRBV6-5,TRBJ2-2,CASTLGGWNTGELFF,TGTGCCAGCACCCTTGGCGGGTGGAACACCGGGGAGCTGTTTTTT
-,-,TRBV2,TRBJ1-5,CASSEQNNQPQHF,TGTGCCAGCAGTGAACAGAACAATCAGCCCCAGCATTTT
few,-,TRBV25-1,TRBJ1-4,CASSPGGARANEKLFF,TGTGCCAGCAGTCCGGGGGGGGCGAGGGCTAATGAAAAACTGTTTTTT
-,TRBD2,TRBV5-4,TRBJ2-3,CATSKGTSGRNTDTQYF,TGTGCCACCTCTAAAGGGACTAGCGGGAGGAACACAGATACGCAGTATTTT
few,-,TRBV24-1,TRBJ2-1,CATSELQGYNEQFF,TGTGCCACCAGTGAATTACAGGGTTACAATGAGCAGTTCTTC
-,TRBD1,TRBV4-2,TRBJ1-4,CASSLGQGGEKLFF,TGTGCCAGCAGCCTGGGACAGGGGGGGGAAAAACTGTTTTTT
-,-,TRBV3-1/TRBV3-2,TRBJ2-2,CASSPNRFRAGELFF,TGTGCCAGCAGCCCCAATCGCTTTAGAGCCGGGGAGCTGTTTTTT
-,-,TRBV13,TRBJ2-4,CASSLVQALNIQYF,TGTGCCAGCAGCTTAGTACAGGCCTTAAACATTCAGTACTTC
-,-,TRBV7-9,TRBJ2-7,CASSRGDRVYEQYF,TGTGCCAGCAGCCGCGGGGACAGAGTCTACGAGCAGTACTTC
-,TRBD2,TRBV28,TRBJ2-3,CATRTSGGAGDTQYF,TGTGCCACCCGGACTAGCGGGGGGGCTGGAGATACGCAGTATTTT